This T cell receptor beta chain comes out of a study of CXCR3-negative and CXCR3-positive naive CD8 T cells. The study, taken as a whole, reports: Comparably high diversity marked both naive subsets, whereas memory CD8+ cells had much lower diversity. Compared with CXCR3-negative naive cells, CXCR3-positive naive cells showed more hydrophobic TRB CDR3s.

Germline V gene data show CDR1 as DFQATT and CDR2 as SNEGSKA (reference sequence). The CDR3 is made up of 19 amino acids. With regard to this clonotype: Its antigen is unidentified.

TRB cDNA was prepared as libraries by UMI-labeled 5' RACE. TCRdb reprocessed the 5' RACE reads, keeping one entry per CDR3 protein, no DNA. This repertoire comprises 100,000 to 150,000 distinct CDR3 sequences; its ten largest clones make up 0.29%. The J gene is TRBJ2-4, the V gene TRBV20-1; TCRdb indicates TRBD2, and absent DNA this call remains unverified. Material: naive CXCR3- CD8+ T cells from blood. Specified subset: CD45RO-CCR7+CD27+CD95- naive CD8+ T cells lacking CXCR3 (TNR3-). The TCR was taken from a human donor in good health. Some clones in this sample may be carry-over from other donors' samples. The CDR3 reads CSARIRTSGGPVAKNIQYF.